Listed below are T cell receptor beta chains from one sample, sequenced in a study of cytomegalovirus exposure and HLA in healthy donors. The repertoire was sequenced with immunoSEQ multiplex PCR; TCRdb's copy has only in-frame clones and lacks some. The sample includes around 100,000 clones, 73% of them seen just once. Material: PBMCs. These receptors were collected from a woman between 25 and 40 years old in good health and CMV-seronegative. Both conserved end residues are part of each CDR3. Each record gives: V gene, D gene, clone size, J gene, CDR3 protein, CDR3 DNA. D genes are given only for firm matches. Clone sizes are given selectively: once, few, many, or a class where the clone is expanded.

>TRBV4-3|TRBD1|few|TRBJ1-2
CASSQGQGAINYGYTF
TGCGCCAGCAGCCAGGGACAGGGGGCCATCAACTATGGCTACACCTTC
>TRBV4-2|.|.|TRBJ1-5
CASSQDLAGNQPQHF
TGTGCCAGCAGCCAAGATTTGGCTGGCAATCAGCCCCAGCATTTT
>TRBV5-6|TRBD2|.|TRBJ2-2
CASSLALAGTGELFF
TGTGCCAGCAGCTTAGCCCTAGCGGGCACCGGGGAGCTGTTTTTT
>TRBV30|.|.|TRBJ2-1
CAWSVSGGEQFF
TGTGCCTGGAGTGTATCCGGAGGTGAGCAGTTCTTC
>TRBV5-1|TRBD2|.|TRBJ2-7
CASSPRGGYEQYF
TGCGCCAGCAGCCCACGCGGGGGGTACGAGCAGTACTTC
>TRBV12-5|TRBD1|.|TRBJ1-5
CASGLSRDRSNQPQHF
TGTGCTAGTGGTTTGTCCCGGGACAGAAGCAATCAGCCCCAGCATTTT
>TRBV29-1|.|.|TRBJ1-1
CSVGSLNTEAFF
TGCAGCGTTGGTTCCTTGAACACTGAAGCTTTCTTT
>TRBV23-1|TRBD1|.|TRBJ1-2
CASSPNSRDRKLGGYTF
TGCGCCAGCAGTCCAAACAGCCGGGACAGAAAGCTTGGTGGCTACACCTTC
>TRBV5-1|TRBD1|few|TRBJ2-7
CASSLGQDGYEQYF
TGCGCCAGCAGCTTAGGACAGGATGGATACGAGCAGTACTTC
>TRBV2|.|few|TRBJ1-1
CASRKTENTEAFF
TGTGCCAGCAGGAAAACAGAAAACACTGAAGCTTTCTTT
>TRBV2|TRBD2|.|TRBJ2-3
CASSTPTSGDTDTQYF
TGTGCCAGCAGTACACCGACTAGCGGGGACACAGATACGCAGTATTTT
>TRBV12-5|.|.|TRBJ2-3
CASGRDSGVPDTQYF
TGTGCTAGTGGTCGGGACTCCGGCGTCCCAGATACGCAGTATTTT
>TRBV6-6|TRBD1|.|TRBJ1-1
CASSQRQGVGGTEAFF
TGTGCCAGCAGTCAGAGACAGGGGGTTGGTGGCACTGAAGCTTTCTTT
>TRBV5-4|TRBD1|.|TRBJ2-1
CATPGQGSDEQFF
TGTGCCACCCCGGGACAGGGATCAGATGAGCAGTTCTTC
>TRBV25-1|TRBD1|few|TRBJ1-1
CASSGQGLNTEAFF
TGTGCCAGCAGTGGACAGGGATTAAACACTGAAGCTTTCTTT
>TRBV11-3|TRBD1|.|TRBJ2-7
CASSLERTGALYEQYF
TGTGCCAGCAGCTTAGAACGGACAGGCGCCCTCTACGAGCAGTACTTC
>TRBV5-1|.|.|TRBJ2-1
CASTDRNLGTTSSYNEQFF
TGCGCCAGCACTGACAGGAACTTGGGCACAACTAGCTCCTACAATGAGCAGTTCTTC
>TRBV6-6|.|few|TRBJ2-3
CASTYRDSRAPDTQYF
TGTGCCAGCACCTACCGGGATAGTCGGGCGCCGGATACGCAGTATTTT
>TRBV4-2|.|few|TRBJ2-3
CASSQVRGIKGTDTQYF
TGTGCCAGCAGCCAAGTCCGGGGAATAAAGGGAACAGATACGCAGTATTTT
>TRBV5-8|.|.|TRBJ2-5
CASSLLHPQETQYF
TGTGCCAGCAGCTTGTTACATCCACAAGAGACCCAGTACTTC
>TRBV6-1|TRBD1|.|TRBJ2-3
CASSDRGQSDTQYF
TGTGCCAGCAGTGATAGGGGACAGTCAGATACGCAGTATTTT
>TRBV11-2|.|once|TRBJ1-1
CASSLGPGFEAFF
TGTGCCAGCAGCTTAGGTCCGGGTTTTGAAGCTTTCTTT
>TRBV5-1|.|.|TRBJ1-1
CASSWGGGSTEAFF
TGCGCCAGCAGCTGGGGGGGAGGGTCCACTGAAGCTTTCTTT
>TRBV11-2|.|.|TRBJ1-1
CASSLGAQGGAEAFF
TGTGCCAGCAGCTTAGGGGCCCAGGGAGGCGCTGAAGCTTTCTTT
>TRBV5-6|TRBD1|.|TRBJ1-2
CASSIGTGAYTF
TGTGCCAGCAGCATAGGGACAGGGGCCTACACCTTC
>TRBV7-9|TRBD2|.|TRBJ2-1
CASTPGPGTSDRGYNEQFF
TGTGCCAGCACGCCTGGGCCCGGGACTAGCGATCGAGGCTACAATGAGCAGTTCTTC
>TRBV30|.|once|TRBJ2-7
CAWSGTLYEQYF
TGTGCCTGGAGTGGGACACTCTACGAGCAGTACTTC
>TRBV14|.|.|TRBJ1-2
CASSQDFGGNGYTF
TGTGCCAGCAGCCAAGATTTTGGGGGGAATGGCTACACCTTC
>TRBV7-2|TRBD1|.|TRBJ2-7
CASTTAGTGVNEQYF
TGTGCCAGCACCACCGCGGGGACAGGGGTAAACGAGCAGTACTTC
>TRBV6-1|.|.|TRBJ1-5
CASSPVTQTVSEHF
TGTGCCAGCAGCCCCGTGACCCAGACAGTATCTGAGCATTTT
>TRBV6-5|TRBD1|few|TRBJ1-2
CASSLRQGASYGYTF
TGTGCCAGCAGTCTTAGACAGGGGGCAAGCTATGGCTACACCTTC
>TRBV2|.|.|TRBJ1-2
CASSDHRGYTF
TGTGCCAGCAGTGATCATCGGGGCTACACCTTC
>TRBV6-6|.|.|TRBJ1-2
CASSYSNLDSYGYTF
TGTGCCAGCAGTTACTCAAACTTAGACAGCTATGGCTACACCTTC
>TRBV6-5|TRBD1|few|TRBJ2-7
CASSNDRVNYEQYF
TGTGCCAGCAGTAACGACAGGGTCAACTACGAGCAGTACTTC
>TRBV29-1|TRBD2|.|TRBJ2-5
CSAKLAGSPGETQYF
TGCAGCGCAAAGCTAGCGGGAAGCCCTGGGGAGACCCAGTACTTC
>TRBV6-6|TRBD1|.|TRBJ1-5
CASRPPGGAEQPQHF
TGTGCCAGCAGACCCCCAGGGGGCGCAGAACAGCCCCAGCATTTT
>TRBV27|.|.|TRBJ1-6
CASSARTGTGNSPLHF
TGTGCCAGCAGTGCCAGAACAGGGACGGGCAATTCACCCCTCCACTTT
>TRBV4-1|TRBD2|once|TRBJ2-1
CASSQSYQTSADEQFF
TGCGCCAGCAGCCAGAGTTACCAGACTAGCGCGGATGAGCAGTTCTTC
>TRBV18|.|.|TRBJ1-1
CASSPTKGLPEAFF
TGTGCCAGCTCACCAACTAAGGGGCTTCCTGAAGCTTTCTTT
>TRBV11-3|TRBD1|.|TRBJ2-5
CASSPGTGGYQETQYF
TGTGCCAGCAGCCCAGGGACAGGGGGGTACCAAGAGACCCAGTACTTC
>TRBV5-1|TRBD1|.|TRBJ2-7
CASSRLPGQGTYEQYF
TGCGCCAGCAGCCGTCTGCCGGGACAGGGAACCTACGAGCAGTACTTC
>TRBV4-2|.|.|TRBJ1-2
CASSQGVGGTGYTF
TGTGCCAGCAGCCAAGGCGTAGGAGGGACCGGCTACACCTTC
>TRBV6-5|.|.|TRBJ1-6
CASSYSGSPGNSPLHF
TGTGCCAGCAGTTACTCGGGCTCTCCGGGGAATTCACCCCTCCACTTT
>TRBV18|TRBD1|.|TRBJ2-3
CASSQGTASTDTQYF
TGTGCCAGCTCACAAGGGACAGCCAGCACAGATACGCAGTATTTT
>TRBV4-3|TRBD2|.|TRBJ2-3
CASSSMTSSGGTDTQYF
TGCGCCAGCAGCTCGATGACGTCTAGCGGGGGCACAGATACGCAGTATTTT
>TRBV11-2|.|.|TRBJ2-3
CASSTGVADTQYF
TGTGCCAGCAGCACAGGCGTAGCTGATACGCAGTATTTT
>TRBV11-3|TRBD1|.|TRBJ2-7
CASSPGQGIVHEQYF
TGTGCCAGCAGCCCCGGACAGGGGATAGTCCACGAGCAGTACTTC
>TRBV5-6|TRBD1|.|TRBJ1-2
CASSPWTGTKFDGYTF
TGTGCCAGCAGCCCCTGGACAGGGACGAAGTTTGATGGCTACACCTTC
>TRBV14|.|few|TRBJ1-2
CASSQQGYGYTF
TGTGCCAGCAGCCAACAGGGGTATGGCTACACCTTC
>TRBV10-2|TRBD2|few|TRBJ2-1
CASIALAGGPFEQFF
TGCGCCAGTATTGCTCTAGCGGGAGGGCCCTTTGAGCAGTTCTTC
>TRBV5-6|.|.|TRBJ1-1
CASSPGGTEAFF
TGTGCCAGCAGCCCCGGGGGGACTGAAGCTTTCTTT
>TRBV2|.|once|TRBJ1-5
CASSAEGNQPQHF
TGTGCCAGCAGTGCAGAGGGCAATCAGCCCCAGCATTTT
>TRBV5-6|.|.|TRBJ1-2
CASSALGGDYGYTF
TGTGCCAGCAGCGCGCTAGGGGGGGACTATGGCTACACCTTC
>TRBV5-1|TRBD2|.|TRBJ2-1
CASSLSGGEYNEQFF
TGCGCCAGCAGCCTGAGCGGGGGGGAATACAATGAGCAGTTCTTC
>TRBV6-1|TRBD1|few|TRBJ1-1
CASSPRTGGNTEAFF
TGTGCCAGCAGCCCCAGGACAGGGGGGAACACTGAAGCTTTCTTT
>TRBV6-6|.|.|TRBJ1-3
CASRRGTGNTIYF
TGTGCCAGCAGGAGGGGGACTGGAAACACCATATATTTT